This entry is about one T cell receptor (beta chain). This clonotype was detected a few times. Its antigen remains unidentified. Per-nucleotide qualities are absent, and no much larger clonotype sits a single base away. The entry originates in a study of blood T cells in healthy people across ages (dated by TCRdb to between 2014 and 2017). Study-wide context: In model experiments, roughly one uniquely barcoded TCR beta cDNA molecule per two T cells was captured by template switching. The study measured age-related changes in TCR beta repertoire diversity using deep sequencing normalized with unique cDNA molecular identifiers. Four age groups were formed from the donors: young (average approximately 17 years), middle-aged (more than 35), aged (under 70) and long-lived (more than 75). To avoid experimental bias, donors of different ages were spread randomly across the sequencing lanes. Two additional independent replicas of 1 million unique cDNA reads from the same blood draw were analyzed for two donors (one aged 18 to 30 and one aged 80 or older).

Paper-wide results and their limitations: Observed TCR beta diversity correlated strongly with the percentage of naive T cells measured by flow cytometry. The long-lived group showed more naive CD4+ T cells, fewer expanded clones and increased TCR diversity than the aged group, suggesting age selection. Estimates of total diversity from one million sequenced T cells were regarded as lower bounds and underestimates. Observed TCR beta diversity per million T cells fell roughly linearly with age, and a significant reduction was already apparent by age about 43. Donor CMV infection status was unknown, potentially confounding age-related changes in expanded clonotypes. Conclusive comparison of naive and antigen-experienced compartments was prevented by the profiling of bulk unsorted PBMCs.

The library was built by means of 5' RACE. Sequenced using an Illumina HiSeq 2500. A second PCR of about 7 to 12 cycles was performed with a sample-barcoded 5' primer and a J-beta primer mix. Each TCR beta cDNA molecule received a unique molecular identifier from a template-switch 5' adaptor carrying 12 random nucleotides. At least 3 million CDR3-containing paired-end reads were obtained from each sample. First-strand cDNA synthesis was performed from all RNA using the Mint cDNA synthesis kit, with priming by a TRBC-specific oligonucleotide. All cDNA was treated with uracil-DNA glycosylase and then went through a first 18-cycle PCR with the universal primers M1SS and BC2_uni_R. Regarding the original processing steps: For normalization, 1 million high-quality reads, each with a distinct molecular identifier, were randomly selected from each sample. Reads with shared molecular identifiers were discarded instead of being binned into consensus sequences. MiTCR, set to a Q25 quality threshold and the strictest error-elimination algorithm, was used for CDR3 identification, clonotype clustering and error correction. A nonparametric unseen species model using Euler transformation provided a lower-bound estimate of total TCR beta diversity. Using fastp at Q25 and MiXCR, TCRdb reprocessed the public reads and kept productive beta chains. When rows share a CDR3 protein, they turn into one entry using the most common DNA and genes. None of the V and J calls come from the authors' own analysis; TCRdb made them. The sample table contains about 1,600,000 distinct CDR3 sequences; only one count was recorded for approximately 38% of them. The ten largest clones represent 7% to 9% of the sample.

Systemically healthy Caucasian individuals from Russia, 35 to 50 in total and aged roughly 6 to 100 years, were included as donors. Each donor gave roughly 9 milliliters of peripheral blood, drawn into EDTA-treated Vacutainer tubes. PBMCs were isolated by Ficoll-Paque density-gradient centrifugation, with at least 7 million obtained per sample. Total RNA was extracted from PBMCs with Trizol reagent, with at least 5 micrograms obtained per sample. For every donor, an aliquot of PBMCs went through flow cytometry to measure the percentages of naive CD45RAhigh/CD27high T cells. Sequencing was done on a sample of blood. The clonotype originates from a woman between 18 and 29 years old in good health.

The nucleotides are TGTGCCAGCAGCCCGCGGACGGGACCACTCGAGCAGTACTTC. Translated, it gives CASSPRTGPLEQYF. This chain is built from TRBV11-2 and TRBJ2-7; the D gene could be TRBD1 or TRBD2, each one agreeing over 5 bases. V and J lose 5 bases and 6 bases, and a span of 17 bases separates them. The germline V gene specifies SGHAT as CDR1 and FQNNGV as CDR2. Its CDR3 holds 14 amino acids, cysteine through phenylalanine. The entry retains the CDR3 DNA only, 42 bases that are in frame from base 1.